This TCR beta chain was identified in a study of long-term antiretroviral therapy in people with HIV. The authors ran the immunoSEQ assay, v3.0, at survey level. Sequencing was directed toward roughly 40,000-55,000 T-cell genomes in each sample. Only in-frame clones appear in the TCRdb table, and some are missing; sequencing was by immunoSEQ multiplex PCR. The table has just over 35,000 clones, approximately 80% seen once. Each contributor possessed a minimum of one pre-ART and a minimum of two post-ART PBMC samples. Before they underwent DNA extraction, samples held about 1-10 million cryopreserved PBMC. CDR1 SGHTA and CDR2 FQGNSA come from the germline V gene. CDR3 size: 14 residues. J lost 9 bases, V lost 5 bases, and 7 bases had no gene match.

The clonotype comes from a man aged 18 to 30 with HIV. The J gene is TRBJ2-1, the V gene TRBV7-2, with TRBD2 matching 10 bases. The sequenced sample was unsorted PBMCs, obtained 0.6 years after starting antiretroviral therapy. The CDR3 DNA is TGTGCCAGCAGCATCCTAGCGGGAGAGGGTGAGCAGTTCTTC. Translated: CASSILAGEGEQFF.